The sequence of this T cell receptor (beta chain) was determined in a study of blood T cell repertoires in COVID-19. Whole-study context: The cDNA or gDNA used as material had been derived from T cells, B-cell-depleted T cells, or PBMCs.

CDR1 is KGHSH, CDR2 LQKENI, per germline. The CDR3 is 15 residues long. The trim removed 3 bases at V and 0 bases at J, leaving 3 bases unmatched. The authors' processing: Reference gene primer amplification gave estimated nucleated cell counts. Sequencing was performed with immunoSEQ multiplex PCR; in TCRdb, only in-frame clones are kept and a portion is missing. V and J calls and clone size are given by that table; D and trimming were obtained from the DNA. The repertoire holds 75,000 to 90,000 clones, with more than 85% as singletons. This TCR came from a man older than 75 with active or convalescent COVID-19. The rearrangement joins TRBV18 to TRBJ1-1; 8 bases match TRBD1. Source material: peripheral blood. CDR3 region: CASSPLDRVNTEAFF. CDR3 in DNA: TGTGCCAGCTCACCCCTGGACAGGGTGAACACTGAAGCTTTCTTT.